Sequencing of this TCR beta chain was carried out in a study of cytomegalovirus exposure and HLA in healthy donors. Germline CDR1 LGHNA, CDR2 YSLEER. V shed 1 base, J shed 3 bases, and the junction held 1 base outside the gene matches. CDR3 length: 15 amino acids. Assay used: immunoSEQ multiplex PCR; TCRdb lists only in-frame clones, some missing. Of 150,000 or so clones detected, just under 90% appear once; the ten largest clones hold roughly 1.5%. The sample was PBMCs. The receptor comes from a woman aged 30 to 39 in good health and CMV-seronegative. The rearrangement uses TRBV4-3 and TRBJ2-7, with 12 bases lining up with TRBD2. CDR3 bases: TGCGCCAGCAGCCAAGGGACTAGCGGGGTCTACGAGCAGTACTTC. Its protein product is CASSQGTSGVYEQYF.